This entry lists 26 T cell receptor beta chains sequenced from one sample in a study of cytomegalovirus exposure and HLA in healthy donors. PCR used 60 Vbeta primers and 13 Jbeta primers. TCRdb's copy holds only in-frame clones and misses some; the assay was immunoSEQ multiplex PCR. The sample's table shows 53,000 or so clones. The sample consisted of PBMCs. All receptors derive from a man aged 18 to 29 in good health and CMV-seropositive.

V gene TRBV5-1 combines with J gene TRBJ1-4, with TRBD1 as a possible D gene (6 bases). The CDR3 length is 14 residues. CDR1 SGHRS and CDR2 YFSETQ come from the germline V gene. Trimming pared 4 bases from V and 1 base from J, leaving 8 bases between. The CDR3 nucleotides are TGCGCCAGCAGCCAGGGGAAAACTAATGAAAAACTGTTTTTT. This gives the protein CASSQGKTNEKLFF. The full variable domain, its missing parts supplied by reference TRBV5-1 and TRBJ1-4, is KAGVTQTPRYLIKTRGQQVTLSCSPISGHRSVSWYQQTPGQGLQFLFEYFSETQRNKGNFPGRFSGRQFSNSRSEMNVSTLELGDSALYLCASSQGKTNEKLFFGSGTQLSVL.

The V gene is TRBV6-4, the J gene TRBJ2-1; TRBD2 agrees at 12 bases. V was pared by 6 bases and J by 5 bases, with 5 bases of the junction left unmatched. Germline assignment: CDR1 MRHNA and CDR2 SNTAGT. The CDR3 is 15 amino acids. In DNA, the CDR3 is TGTGCCAGCAGCAGACTAGCGGGAGTAAACAATGAGCAGTTCTTC. Translating gives CASSRLAGVNNEQFF.

CDR3 region: CSVLAGGSVANEQFF. For the CDR3, the DNA is TGCAGCGTTTTAGCGGGAGGGTCCGTAGCCAATGAGCAGTTCTTC. V usage is TRBV29-1 and J usage is TRBJ2-1, with TRBD2 matching 11 bases. Germline V gene data show CDR1 as SQVTM and CDR2 as ANQGSEA. Germline trimming cut 5 bases from V and 6 bases from J; bases unmatched to any gene: 9. This CDR3 is 15 amino acids long.

The CDR3 nucleotides read TGTGCCAGCAGTGAGAGACAGGGAGGTCAGCCCCAGCATTTT. Protein product: CASSERQGGQPQHF. The chain has TRBV6-4 and TRBJ1-5, with 7 bases matching TRBD1. In germline, CDR1 is MRHNA, CDR2 SNTAGT. The trim removed 3 bases at V and 6 bases at J, leaving 5 bases unmatched. The CDR3 has 14 residues.

The rearrangement links TRBV6-1 to TRBJ1-5; possibly TRBD1 for D (6 bases). The V and J ends lost 5 bases and 4 bases respectively, with 15 bases between them. CDR1 and CDR2 (germline): MNHNS, SASEGT. This CDR3 comprises 15 residues. The CDR3 sequence: CASSTRTGNNQPQHF. In DNA, the CDR3 is TGTGCCAGCAGTACCCGAACAGGGAATAATCAGCCCCAGCATTTT.

The chain links TRBV5-1 to TRBJ2-1; 11 nucleotides line up with TRBD2. CDR3 length: 16 residues. Unmatched junction bases numbered 6, after V lost 1 base and J lost 6 bases. In germline, CDR1 is SGHRS, CDR2 YFSETQ. The CDR3 bases are TGCGCCAGCAGCTTGTTGGTTAGCGGGAGGGCCAATGAGCAGTTCTTC. Amino acids: CASSLLVSGRANEQFF.

J is TRBJ2-1 and V is TRBV27; 8 nucleotides align to TRBD2. The J segment lost 4 bases and the V segment lost 5 bases, leaving 7 bases of the junction unmatched. CDR1 and CDR2 (germline): MNHEY, SMNVEV (reference sequence). The CDR3 loop spans 15 amino acids. The CDR3 sequence is CASSPPGRVYNEQFF. CDR3 bases: TGTGCCAGCAGTCCCCCCGGGAGGGTTTACAATGAGCAGTTCTTC.

This chain uses TRBV27 with TRBJ1-1, with D maybe TRBD1 (6 bases). Germline V gene lookup returns CDR1 MNHEY and CDR2 SMNVEV (reference sequence). The V and J ends lost 0 bases and 1 base respectively, with 9 bases between them. The CDR3 has 15 amino acids. DNA for the CDR3: TGTGCCAGCAGTTTATCGGGGGCTCCGAACACTGAAGCTTTCTTT. The encoded protein is CASSLSGAPNTEAFF.

CDR3 bases: TGTGCCAGCAGCCTTAGACAGGTCACCGGGGAGCTGTTTTTT. Protein sequence: CASSLRQVTGELFF. The gene calls are TRBV27 and TRBJ2-2; D perhaps matches TRBD1 (6 bases). The CDR3 is made up of 14 amino acids. Trimming took off 6 bases at V and 4 bases at J, with 12 bases between the two ends. Germline CDR1 reads MNHEY; CDR2 reads SMNVEV (reference sequence).

The chain joins TRBV5-4 to TRBJ2-7; D is possibly TRBD1 (5 bases). The CDR3 runs 12 residues. Trimming cost V 3 bases and J 6 bases, with 10 bases left between them. Germline V lookup: CDR1 SGHNT, CDR2 YYREEE (reference sequence). As DNA, the CDR3 is TGTGCCAGCAGCTCACCTCAGGGCGAGCAGTACTTC. Its protein product is CASSSPQGEQYF.

The V call is TRBV19, the J call TRBJ2-1, with 8 bases that match TRBD2. Germline V gives CDR1 LNHDA, CDR2 SQIVND (reference sequence). V shed 1 base and J 0 bases; nucleotides not matched to a gene: 5. The CDR3 sequence is 17 residues long. This CDR3 reads CASSIAGGFASYNEQFF. As DNA, the CDR3 is TGTGCCAGTAGTATAGCGGGAGGGTTTGCCTCCTACAATGAGCAGTTCTTC. Combining the CDR3 with reference TRBV19 and TRBJ2-1 gives the whole variable domain DGGITQSPKYLFRKEGQNVTLSCEQNLNHDAMYWYRQDPGQGLRLIYYSQIVNDFQKGDIAEGYSVSREKKESFPLTVTSAQKNPTAFYLCASSIAGGFASYNEQFFGPGTRLTVL.

The chain carries TRBV21-1 and TRBJ1-6. TRBV21-1 is deemed a pseudogene. The CDR3 loop spans 14 amino acids. The CDR3 region has the DNA TGTGCCAGCAGCGGACGGGGATATAATTCACCCCTCCACTTT. It translates to CASSGRGYNSPLHF.

The chain uses TRBV5-6 and TRBJ1-6; no clear D gene. The V gene's germline CDR1 is SGHDT and CDR2 YYEEEE. V lost 1 base and J 6 bases, leaving 5 bases between the germline ends. The CDR3 runs 13 residues. CDR3 bases: TGTGCCAGCAGCTTGACGGGTAATTCACCCCTCCACTTT. The encoded protein is CASSLTGNSPLHF.

CDR3 bases: TGTGCCAGCAGCCCATTCCCCACCTACGAGCAGTACTTC. Translated: CASSPFPTYEQYF. This chain joins TRBV28 and TRBJ2-7; no definite D call. Trimming took 6 bases from V and 2 from J, leaving 11 bases between them. This CDR3 spans 13 amino acids. Germline lookup yields CDR1 MDHEN and CDR2 SYDVKM.

This chain links TRBV11-2 with TRBJ2-1; 12 nucleotides match TRBD2. Germline-derived CDR1 and CDR2 are SGHAT and FQNNGV. J lost 14 bases, V lost 8 bases, and 16 bases had no gene match. The CDR3 is made up of 15 amino acids. CDR3 sequence (DNA): TGTGCCAGCGGCGGAAGACTAGCGGGAGAAGTGATGGAGTTCTTC. Translated, it gives CASGGRLAGEVMEFF. The whole variable domain, filled in from reference TRBV11-2 and TRBJ2-1, reads EAGVAQSPRYKIIEKRQSVAFWCNPISGHATLYWYQQILGQGPKLLIQFQNNGVVDDSQLPKDRFSAERLKGVDSTLKIQPAKLEDSAVYLCASGGRLAGEVMEFFGPGTRLTVL.

The V call is TRBV6-4, the J call TRBJ1-2; 9 bases fit TRBD1. V was pared by 2 bases and J by 4 bases, with 5 bases of the junction left unmatched. Germline-derived CDR1 and CDR2 are MRHNA and SNTAGT. This CDR3 comprises 15 residues. CDR3 sequence reads: CASSDTGTGFYGYTF. In DNA form, the CDR3 reads TGTGCCAGCAGTGACACCGGGACAGGGTTCTATGGCTACACCTTC.

The chain is built from TRBV5-1 and TRBJ2-5, with D uncertain. Germline CDR1 is SGHRS and CDR2 is YFSETQ. V was cut by 3 bases and J by 5 bases, with 17 bases left in between. This CDR3 has 15 amino acids. The CDR3 nucleotides read TGCGCCAGCAGCTACGAAGACAATGTTCAGGAGACCCAGTACTTC. It translates to CASSYEDNVQETQYF.

The chain couples TRBV28 to TRBJ1-5; the match to TRBD1 covers 7 bases. Germline V gene sequence: CDR1 MDHEN, CDR2 SYDVKM. The CDR3 length is 16 residues. V was pared by 6 bases and J by 3 bases, with 11 bases of the junction left unmatched. This chain's CDR3 is CASRPETGLDNQPQHF. The CDR3 coding sequence is TGTGCCAGCAGGCCAGAGACAGGGCTCGACAATCAGCCCCAGCATTTT.

The chain recombines TRBV2 with TRBJ1-2; 7 positions agree with TRBD1. V lost 5 bases and J lost 4; bases outside the gene matches: 7. The CDR3 runs 14 residues. Germline V lookup: CDR1 SNHLY, CDR2 FYNNEI. The CDR3 loop reads CASSRQGGSYGYTF. The CDR3 DNA is TGTGCCAGCAGTCGACAGGGTGGGAGCTATGGCTACACCTTC. Together with reference TRBV2 and TRBJ1-2, the CDR3 gives the full variable domain: EPEVTQTPSHQVTQMGQEVILRCVPISNHLYFYWYRQILGQKVEFLVSFYNNEISEKSEIFDDQFSVERPDGSNFTLKIRSTKLEDSAMYFCASSRQGGSYGYTFGSGTRLTVV.

V gene TRBV18 combines with J gene TRBJ2-5; no reliable D call. This CDR3 spans 14 amino acids. Germline V gives CDR1 KGHSH, CDR2 LQKENI. The ends were cut back, 1 base at V and 5 bases at J, with 11 bases in the middle. CDR3 nucleotides: TGTGCCAGCTCACCACAACTTCATGAGGAGACCCAGTACTTC. Translating it yields CASSPQLHEETQYF.

This chain joins TRBV7-2 and TRBJ2-7; TRBD2 matches 15 bases. This CDR3 contains 16 residues. Per the germline V gene, CDR1 is SGHTA and CDR2 is FQGNSA. V dropped 5 bases and J dropped 4; count of bases not matched to a gene: 6. CDR3 nucleotides: TGTGCCAGCAGCCAAGGGACTAGCGGGAGGAGATACGAGCAGTACTTC. Amino acids: CASSQGTSGRRYEQYF.

CDR3 DNA: TGTGCCAGCAGGGGTCTCGGGGGACTCAATCAGCCCCAGCATTTT. It yields the protein CASRGLGGLNQPQHF. V and J are TRBV6-1 and TRBJ1-5; D is perhaps TRBD1 (5 bases). The CDR3 covers 15 residues. CDR1 MNHNS and CDR2 SASEGT come from the germline V gene. The V end was cut by 6 bases, the J end by 3 bases, with 15 bases between.

The chain recombines TRBV29-1 with TRBJ2-7; TRBD1 is a possible D gene (5 bases). CDR3 length: 16 amino acids. V was shortened by 2 bases and J by 2 bases, with 19 bases between the two germline ends. Looked up from germline, CDR1 is SQVTM and CDR2 is ANQGSEA. The CDR3 loop is CSVEIRDSSRPYEQYF. The CDR3 DNA reads as TGCAGCGTTGAAATCCGAGACAGTTCGAGACCCTACGAGCAGTACTTC.

The V and J genes are TRBV10-1 and TRBJ2-2; D is uncertain. Germline lookup yields CDR1 WNHNN and CDR2 SYGVQD (reference sequence). The ends were cut back, 4 bases at V and 7 bases at J, with 10 bases in the middle. The CDR3 extends over 13 amino acids. CDR3 in DNA: TGCGCCAGCAGTGTGAGCCTAGGCGGGGAGCTGTTTTTT. Its translation: CASSVSLGGELFF.

The chain carries TRBV21-1 and TRBJ2-3; the DNA was not used to check the table's D call, TRBD2. TRBV21-1 is noted as a pseudogene. The CDR3 runs 14 residues. The CDR3 reads CAKGGLAGADTQYF. DNA of the CDR3: TGTGCCAAAGGGGGACTAGCGGGAGCAGATACGCAGTATTTT.

The rearrangement links TRBV19 to TRBJ1-1; 7 bases agree with TRBD1. Trimming removed 3 bases from V and 11 bases from J; junction bases left unmatched: 9. In germline, CDR1 is LNHDA, CDR2 SQIVND (reference sequence). The CDR3 covers 13 residues. The CDR3 sequence: CASSMGTEWGAFF. CDR3 nucleotides: TGTGCCAGTAGTATGGGGACAGAGTGGGGGGCTTTCTTT.